Below are 32 T cell receptor beta chains sequenced from a single sample in a study of shared clonotypes between healthy human individuals. Assay: immunoSEQ multiplex PCR; the TCRdb copy retains only in-frame clones and omits some. The sample yields about 1.5 million clones, 98% seen once. Sequenced: naive CD4+ T cells sorted from blood. This sample's subset: CD45RA+ positively selected. These receptors originate from a man aged 30-40 years in good health.

The gene calls are TRBV18 and TRBJ1-5, with D hard to call. Looked up from germline, CDR1 is KGHSH and CDR2 is LQKENI. CDR3 length: 14 amino acids. V dropped 4 bases and J dropped 5 bases, with 12 bases sitting between them. In DNA form, the CDR3 reads TGTGCCAGCTCACGGGGAGATGGCTATCAGCCCCAGCATTTT. Amino acids: CASSRGDGYQPQHF.

This chain uses TRBV18 with TRBJ2-5; the match to TRBD1 covers 8 bases. V lost 4 bases to trimming and J lost 4 bases; unmatched junction nucleotides: 5. The CDR3 sequence is 14 residues long. CDR1 KGHSH and CDR2 LQKENI come from the germline V gene. The CDR3 sequence is CASSLGRGRETQYF. Here the CDR3 DNA reads TGTGCCAGCTCACTCGGCAGGGGGCGAGAGACCCAGTACTTC.

The chain employs TRBV5-1 and TRBJ2-1; D may be TRBD1 or TRBD2 (6 bases each). The CDR3 spans 16 residues. Germline CDR1 is SGHRS and CDR2 is YFSETQ. The V end was cut by 4 bases, the J end by 7 bases, with 21 bases between. The CDR3 nucleotides are TGCGCCAGCAGCACCCTAGGGGGGCCGCCCCAGAATGAGCAGTTCTTC. It encodes CASSTLGGPPQNEQFF.

The rearrangement joins TRBV23-1 to TRBJ2-7; 9 bases match TRBD2. TRBV23-1 is reported as an ORF; its role is uncertain. Trimming removed 8 bases from V and 5 bases from J; junction bases left unmatched: 7. The CDR3 totals 13 residues. CDR3 in amino acids: CASFSGSPHEQYF. As DNA, the CDR3 is TGCGCCAGCTTTAGCGGGAGTCCTCACGAGCAGTACTTC.

Points on this clone: In the same sample, other DNA sequences code for this CDR3. The chain recombines TRBV6-5 with TRBJ2-7; 8 bases map to TRBD2. This CDR3 spans 14 amino acids. Germline V CDR1 and CDR2: MNHEY, SVGAGI. Trimming cost V 4 bases and J 3 bases; bases outside gene matches: 5. The CDR3 region is CASSSSGFRYEQYF. The CDR3 DNA sequence: TGTGCCAGCAGTTCTAGCGGGTTTCGCTACGAGCAGTACTTC.

The rearrangement joins TRBV10-2 to TRBJ1-4, with D uncertain. CDR1 is WSHSY and CDR2 is SAAADI in the germline V gene. The CDR3 is 16 residues long. V gave up 7 bases and J gave up 2 bases, with 17 bases separating them. The CDR3 DNA is TGCGCCAGCATCGGCCAGTTGGCGGCGACTAATGAAAAACTGTTTTTT. As protein: CASIGQLAATNEKLFF.

With respect to this clone: The junction differs from germline at one of its ends, possibly a read error. The chain joins TRBV5-1 to TRBJ2-5, with TRBD1 as a possible D gene (5 bases). CDR1 and CDR2 from the germline V gene are SGHRS and YFSETQ. The CDR3 consists of 14 residues. Here the CDR3 DNA reads TGCGCCAGCAGGGTCCGGGCAGGACAAGAGATCCAGTACTTC. Translation: CASRVRAGQEIQYF.

This clone was seen once. This chain connects TRBV6-1 to TRBJ2-7; weak D call: TRBD2 (5 bases). The germline V gene encodes CDR1 MNHNS and CDR2 SASEGT. Between the trimmed V and J ends, which lost 6 bases and 3 bases, there was a span of 12 bases. This CDR3 contains 13 residues. The CDR3 protein is CASRETGLYEQYF. DNA for the CDR3: TGTGCCAGCAGGGAGACCGGACTCTACGAGCAGTACTTC.

CDR3 protein: CASSLLGSSGYQETQYF. CDR3 sequence (DNA): TGTGCCAGCAGTTTACTAGGTTCTAGCGGGTACCAAGAGACCCAGTACTTC. The chain recombines TRBV28 with TRBJ2-5, with 8 bases that match TRBD2. The CDR3 length is 17 residues. Germline V CDR1 and CDR2: MDHEN, SYDVKM. V lost 2 bases, J lost 0 bases, and 8 bases stayed unmatched.

The chain combines TRBV7-9 with TRBJ1-2; no clear D. There are 15 residues in the CDR3. The ends were cut back, 5 bases at V and 8 bases at J, with 21 bases in the middle. Germline V lookup: CDR1 SEHNR, CDR2 FQNEAQ (reference sequence). CDR3 loop: CASSQSGASVWGYTF. The CDR3 DNA reads as TGTGCCAGCAGCCAATCCGGAGCGAGCGTGTGGGGCTACACCTTC.

The chain couples TRBV11-3 to TRBJ1-2; D perhaps matches TRBD1 (5 bases). Trimming took off 2 bases at V and 4 bases at J, with 8 bases between the two ends. Germline assignment: CDR1 SGHNT and CDR2 YENEEA. This CDR3 spans 13 amino acids. CDR3 DNA: TGTGCCAGCAGCTTATTGAGGGGCTATGGCTACACCTTC. This codes for CASSLLRGYGYTF. Full variable domain (rest looked up from reference TRBV11-3 and TRBJ1-2): EAGVVQSPRYKIIEKKQPVAFWCNPISGHNTLYWYLQNLGQGPELLIRYENEEAVDDSQLPKDRFSAERLKGVDSTLKIQPAELGDSAVYLCASSLLRGYGYTFGSGTRLTVV.

This chain uses TRBV2 with TRBJ2-5, with D perhaps matching TRBD1 or TRBD2 (5 bases each). V lost 4 bases and J lost 5, with 14 bases in between. The germline gives CDR1 SNHLY, CDR2 FYNNEI. This CDR3 spans 14 amino acids. The CDR3 here is CASSVTGPQETQYF. As DNA, the CDR3 is TGTGCCAGCAGTGTTACGGGGCCGCAGGAGACCCAGTACTTC. Full variable domain (missing parts from reference TRBV2 and TRBJ2-5): EPEVTQTPSHQVTQMGQEVILRCVPISNHLYFYWYRQILGQKVEFLVSFYNNEISEKSEIFDDQFSVERPDGSNFTLKIRSTKLEDSAMYFCASSVTGPQETQYFGPGTRLLVL.

The chain uses TRBV29-1 and TRBJ2-2, with a weak D call TRBD2 (5 bases). The CDR3 covers 16 residues. Germline V gives CDR1 SQVTM, CDR2 ANQGSEA. V lost 4 bases and J lost 6, with 21 bases in between. The chain's CDR3 is CSVGRYSDSRAGELFF. Written as DNA, the CDR3 is TGCAGCGTTGGGCGATACAGCGATTCGAGGGCCGGGGAGCTGTTTTTT.

Notes on this clone: Other DNA sequences in this sample translate to the same CDR3. The rearrangement uses TRBV15 and TRBJ2-3, with 12 bases aligning to TRBD2. Germline loops: CDR1 LNHNV, CDR2 YYDKDF (reference sequence). The ends lost 4 bases at V and 2 bases at J; junction bases unmatched: 4. The CDR3 has 16 residues. This chain's CDR3 is CATSTGLAGTTDTQYF. CDR3 in DNA: TGTGCCACCAGCACTGGACTAGCGGGAACCACAGATACGCAGTATTTT.

The V gene is TRBV29-1, the J gene TRBJ2-7; TRBD2 might be the D (7 bases). Trimming took off 7 bases at V and 0 bases at J, with 13 bases between the two ends. The CDR3 sequence is 13 residues long. Germline CDR1 is SQVTM and CDR2 is ANQGSEA. The CDR3 sequence is CSARGGDSYEQYF. The CDR3, as DNA: TGCAGCGCTAGGGGGGGAGACTCCTACGAGCAGTACTTC.

This chain uses TRBV7-2 with TRBJ2-5; 8 bases fit TRBD1. The CDR3 loop spans 16 amino acids. The J segment lost 2 bases and the V segment lost 2 bases, leaving 7 bases of the junction unmatched. The V gene's germline CDR1 is SGHTA and CDR2 FQGNSA. CDR3 nucleotides: TGTGCCAGCAGCTTATCTCAGGGGGCCGTACAAGAGACCCAGTACTTC. Translated: CASSLSQGAVQETQYF.

V and J are TRBV5-1 and TRBJ2-7; TRBD2 might be the D (5 bases). Germline V lookup: CDR1 SGHRS, CDR2 YFSETQ. The CDR3 spans 15 residues. V was shortened by 1 base and J by 0 bases, with 11 bases between the two germline ends. CDR3 region: CASSLNVGSSYEQYF. In DNA form, the CDR3 reads TGCGCCAGCAGCTTGAACGTAGGGAGCTCCTACGAGCAGTACTTC.

The rearrangement joins TRBV7-9 to TRBJ2-7; D is ambiguous. The CDR3 length is 15 residues. V dropped 0 bases and J dropped 0 bases, with 9 bases sitting between them. Germline V gene data show CDR1 as SEHNR and CDR2 as FQNEAQ (reference sequence). CDR3 bases: TGTGCCAGCAGCTTAGCACCCGGGTACTCCTACGAGCAGTACTTC. This gives the protein CASSLAPGYSYEQYF.

The rearrangement uses TRBV6-1 and TRBJ2-7; no reliable D call. The germline CDR1 and CDR2 sequences are MNHNS and SASEGT. The CDR3 contains 12 residues. Trimming removed 6 bases from V and 0 bases from J, with 6 bases in between. Here the CDR3 DNA reads TGTGCCAGCAGGGGCACCTCCTACGAGCAGTACTTC. This codes for CASRGTSYEQYF.

The sample holds one count of this clone. V and J are TRBV4-1 and TRBJ1-1; D is ambiguous. The CDR3 has 15 amino acids. Germline V gene sequence: CDR1 MGHRA, CDR2 YSYEKL. The V end lost 0 bases, the J end lost 2 bases, and 10 bases lay between the germline ends. The CDR3 region has the DNA TGCGCCAGCAGCCAAGAAGGTAGAAGAAACACTGAAGCTTTCTTT. Translation gives CASSQEGRRNTEAFF.

The chain combines TRBV6-6 with TRBJ2-5; D not resolved. The CDR3 spans 12 residues. V lost 6 bases and J lost 4, with 9 bases in between. The V gene's germline CDR1 is MNHNY and CDR2 SVGAGI (reference sequence). The CDR3 bases are TGTGCCAGCAGCTCCCCCTCAGAGACCCAGTACTTC. Amino acids: CASSSPSETQYF.

The chain employs TRBV11-2 and TRBJ2-7, with 7 bases aligning to TRBD1. Germline V gene sequence: CDR1 SGHAT, CDR2 FQNNGV. Losses at the gene ends were 5 bases for V and 3 bases for J; bases not matched to a gene: 13. The CDR3 contains 16 residues. CDR3 loop: CASSAFLGQSLYEQYF. The CDR3 bases are TGTGCCAGCAGCGCCTTCCTGGGACAGAGCCTCTACGAGCAGTACTTC.

The rearrangement links TRBV29-1 to TRBJ2-1; the match to TRBD2 covers 8 bases. The CDR3 extends over 12 amino acids. CDR1 and CDR2 (germline): SQVTM, ANQGSEA. The V and J ends lost 7 bases and 7 bases, in that order; junction bases with no gene match: 6. The CDR3 region has the DNA TGCAGCGAGATTAGCGGGATTAATGAGCAGTTCTTC. Translating it yields CSEISGINEQFF.

In regard to this clone: Within the sample, other DNA sequences also encode this same CDR3. V and J are TRBV4-3 and TRBJ2-3; TRBD2 agrees at 7 bases. There are 16 residues in the CDR3. Losses at the gene ends were 1 base for V and 0 bases for J; bases not matched to a gene: 4. Germline CDR1 LGHNA, CDR2 YSLEER. The CDR3 spells CASSQGASGSTDTQYF. DNA of the CDR3: TGCGCCAGCAGCCAAGGGGCTAGCGGCAGCACAGATACGCAGTATTTT.

The rearrangement uses TRBV5-1 and TRBJ2-1; D not resolved. This CDR3 is 12 amino acids long. Between the trimmed V and J ends, which lost 0 bases and 9 bases, there was a span of 7 bases. Germline CDR1 reads SGHRS; CDR2 reads YFSETQ. The CDR3 DNA reads TGCGCCAGCAGCTTGGGGGCATTTGAGCAGTTCTTC. Amino acid sequence: CASSLGAFEQFF.

The CDR3 here is CASSTDGNQPQHF. The CDR3 coding sequence is TGCGCCAGCAGCACGGACGGAAATCAGCCCCAGCATTTT. The rearrangement joins TRBV5-1 to TRBJ1-5; no definite D call. The CDR3 runs to 13 residues. V lost 4 bases and J lost 4, with 9 bases in between. Germline CDR1 reads SGHRS; CDR2 reads YFSETQ.

This clone has only a few counts. J is TRBJ1-5 and V is TRBV6-1; TRBD1 matches 8 bases. Germline V gene sequence: CDR1 MNHNS, CDR2 SASEGT. The CDR3 has 16 residues. Trimming cost V 4 bases and J 3 bases; bases outside gene matches: 8. Here the CDR3 DNA reads TGTGCCAGCAGTGGTCAGGGGGCGCGGGTCAATCAGCCCCAGCATTTT. This codes for CASSGQGARVNQPQHF.

Here the CDR3 reads CASRQREGDRAYNEQFF. The CDR3 coding sequence is TGCGCCAGCAGGCAACGGGAAGGGGACAGGGCCTACAATGAGCAGTTCTTC. The rearrangement links TRBV5-1 to TRBJ2-1, with 9 bases matching TRBD1. J was trimmed by 2 bases and V by 5 bases; bases with no gene match: 11. The CDR3 is made up of 17 amino acids. CDR1 and CDR2 from the germline V gene are SGHRS and YFSETQ.

The chain is built from TRBV9 and TRBJ2-7, with D possibly being TRBD1 (6 bases). CDR3 length: 16 residues. V shed 0 bases and J shed 0 bases, with 13 bases lying between them. The germline CDR1 and CDR2 sequences are SGDLS and YYNGEE. The CDR3 bases are TGTGCCAGCAGCGTAGCGAGCCAGGGGAGCTCCTACGAGCAGTACTTC. It encodes CASSVASQGSSYEQYF.

Notes on this clone: Other DNA sequences in this specimen translate into the identical CDR3. The chain couples TRBV19 to TRBJ2-7, with D possibly being TRBD2 (6 bases). V gave up 3 bases and J gave up 7 bases, with 7 bases separating them. The CDR3 runs to 11 residues. The germline V gene has CDR1 LNHDA and CDR2 SQIVND (reference sequence). Here the CDR3 reads CASSIRGEQYF. CDR3 coding DNA: TGTGCCAGTAGTATCCGGGGGGAGCAGTACTTC.

A single count supports this clone. This chain links TRBV7-2 with TRBJ1-1; D not certain. The CDR3 is made up of 14 amino acids. Germline V gene data show CDR1 as SGHTA and CDR2 as FQGNSA. V lost 1 base to trimming and J lost 7 bases, with 13 bases between them. Here the CDR3 DNA reads TGTGCCAGCAGCTTAGTTATACTGGGAAATGAAGCTTTCTTT. Translated, it gives CASSLVILGNEAFF.

The chain recombines TRBV19 with TRBJ1-1; D gene ambiguous. The germline V and J ends were trimmed by 0 bases and 10 bases, with 12 bases remaining between them. CDR1 LNHDA and CDR2 SQIVND come from the germline V gene (reference sequence). CDR3 size: 13 residues. CDR3: CASSIDRGVGAFF. In DNA form, the CDR3 reads TGTGCCAGTAGTATAGATCGCGGAGTCGGAGCTTTCTTT.